This T cell receptor beta chain was sequenced in a study of cytomegalovirus exposure and HLA in healthy donors. Study overall: Clustering assigned 81% of the approximately 400 genotyped donors to the Caucasian-associated ancestry cluster.

Both 60 Vbeta primers and 13 Jbeta primers went into the PCR. Assay: immunoSEQ multiplex PCR; the TCRdb copy retains only in-frame clones and omits some. Here the sample table reports fewer than 130,000 clones. Study-wide points: Sequence variants that were highly shared formed a cluster that was likely a sequencing artifact. Available immune exposure information was restricted to CMV serostatus only. A missense variant in DCLRE1C was later tied to TCR beta V- and J-gene trimming.

Comment on this clone: What it binds is unknown.

V lost 2 bases, J lost 0 bases, and 8 bases lay in between. Germline values: CDR1 SGHTA, CDR2 FQGTGA. The CDR3 length is 15 residues. The chain is built from TRBV7-3 and TRBJ1-3; D unresolved. The sequence was collected from a man aged 50 to 60 in good health and CMV-seronegative. The source material was PBMCs. In DNA, the CDR3 is TGTGCCAGCAGCTTACAGGCAGGCTCTGGAAACACCATATATTTT. The encoded protein is CASSLQAGSGNTIYF.